This T cell receptor beta chain came from a study of early T cells in non-severe SARS-CoV-2 infection. Each CDR3 protein is one row after TCRdb ran MiXCR on the 5' RACE reads. The sample shows about 70,000 distinct CDR3 sequences, 13% to 15% of them seen only once. CDR1 and CDR2 (germline): DFQATT, SNEGSKA (reference sequence). This CDR3 is 11 amino acids long. Trimming stripped 6 bases from V and 10 bases from J, with 16 bases between. This specimen consisted of whole blood, obtained at baseline. The TCR sequence derives from an adult who was a healthcare worker with PCR-confirmed SARS-CoV-2 infection or an uninfected control (not recorded which). The chain links TRBV20-1 to TRBJ2-7; tentatively, D is TRBD2 (5 bases). The CDR3 sequence: CSAKSTRDQYF. For the CDR3, the DNA is TGCAGTGCAAAAAGCACTCGGGATCAGTACTTC.